This T cell receptor beta chain was sequenced during a study of T cell responses to AZD1222 COVID-19 vaccine. Overall study findings and caveats: White British donors predominated, females outnumbered males, and clonal diversity was possibly underestimated. Reportedly, close to half of spike-specific TCRs are directed against unmutated variant regions. CD4 TCRs linked to vaccination spanned spike, dominating at 160-218 and 743-854.

Per germline, CDR1 MDHEN and CDR2 SYDVKM. V lost 2 bases to trimming and J lost 1 base, with 5 bases between them. The CDR3 runs to 13 residues. TCRdb keeps only in-frame clones here, not all; method: immunoSEQ multiplex PCR. This sample has 77,000 or so clones, with about 91% found just once. Of note for this clone: Its antigen is unidentified.

This sequence was found in an adult in good health. Sequencing was performed on peripheral blood, taken on day 0 of AZD1222 vaccination. The chain recombines TRBV28 with TRBJ2-5; D remains ambiguous. This chain's CDR3 is CASSLVAQETQYF. In DNA, the CDR3 is TGTGCCAGCAGTTTAGTTGCCCAAGAGACCCAGTACTTC. The variable domain in full, completed from reference TRBV28 and TRBJ2-5, reads DVKVTQSSRYLVKRTGEKVFLECVQDMDHENMFWYRQDPGLGLRLIYFSYDVKMKEKGDIPEGYSVSREKKERFSLILESASTNQTSMYLCASSLVAQETQYFGPGTRLLVL.